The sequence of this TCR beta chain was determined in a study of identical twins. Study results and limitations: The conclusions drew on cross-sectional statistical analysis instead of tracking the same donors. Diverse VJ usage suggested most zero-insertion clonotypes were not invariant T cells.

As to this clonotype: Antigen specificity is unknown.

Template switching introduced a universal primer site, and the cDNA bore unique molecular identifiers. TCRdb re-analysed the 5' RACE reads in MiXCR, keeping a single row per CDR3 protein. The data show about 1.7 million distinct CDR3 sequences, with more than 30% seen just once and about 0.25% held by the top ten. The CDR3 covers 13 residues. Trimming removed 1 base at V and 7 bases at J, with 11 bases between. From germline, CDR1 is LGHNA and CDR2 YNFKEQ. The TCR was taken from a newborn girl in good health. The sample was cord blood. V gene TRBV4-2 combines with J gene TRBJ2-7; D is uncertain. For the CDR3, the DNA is TGTGCCAGCAGCCAAGCAATCTACAATGAGCAGTACTTC. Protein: CASSQAIYNEQYF.